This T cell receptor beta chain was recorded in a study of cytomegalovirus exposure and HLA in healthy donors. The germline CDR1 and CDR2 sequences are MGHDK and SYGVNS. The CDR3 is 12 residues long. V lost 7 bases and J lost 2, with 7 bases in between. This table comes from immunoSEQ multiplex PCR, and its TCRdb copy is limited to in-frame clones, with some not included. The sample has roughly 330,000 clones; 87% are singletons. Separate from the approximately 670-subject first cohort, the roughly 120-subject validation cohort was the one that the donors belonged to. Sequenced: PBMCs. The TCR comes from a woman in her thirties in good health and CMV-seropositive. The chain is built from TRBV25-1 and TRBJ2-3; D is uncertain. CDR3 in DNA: TGTGCCAGCACGGCTCCCACAGATACGCAGTATTTT. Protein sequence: CASTAPTDTQYF.